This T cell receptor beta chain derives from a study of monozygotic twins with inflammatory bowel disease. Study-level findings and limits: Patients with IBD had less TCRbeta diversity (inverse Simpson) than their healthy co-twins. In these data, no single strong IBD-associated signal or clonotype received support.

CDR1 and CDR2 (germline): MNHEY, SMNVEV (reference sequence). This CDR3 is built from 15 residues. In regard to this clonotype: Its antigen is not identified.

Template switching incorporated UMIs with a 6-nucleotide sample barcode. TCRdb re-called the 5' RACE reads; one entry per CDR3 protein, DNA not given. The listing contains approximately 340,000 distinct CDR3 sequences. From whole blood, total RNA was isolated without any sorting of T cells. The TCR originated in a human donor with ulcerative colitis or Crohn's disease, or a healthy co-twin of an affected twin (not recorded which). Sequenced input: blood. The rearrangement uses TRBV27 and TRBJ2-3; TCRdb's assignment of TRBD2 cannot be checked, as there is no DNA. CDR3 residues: CASSRTRGVGDTQYF.